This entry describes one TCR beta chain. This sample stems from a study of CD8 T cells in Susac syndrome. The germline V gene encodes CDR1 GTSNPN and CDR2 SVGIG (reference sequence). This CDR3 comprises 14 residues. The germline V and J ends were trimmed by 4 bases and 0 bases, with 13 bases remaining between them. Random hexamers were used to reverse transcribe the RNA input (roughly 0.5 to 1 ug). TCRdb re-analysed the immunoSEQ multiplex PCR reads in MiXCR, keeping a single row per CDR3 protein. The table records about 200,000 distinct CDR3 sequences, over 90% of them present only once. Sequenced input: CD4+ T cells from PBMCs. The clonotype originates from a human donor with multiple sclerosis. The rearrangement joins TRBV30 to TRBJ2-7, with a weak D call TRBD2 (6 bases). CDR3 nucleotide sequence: TGTGCCTGGATCCCGAACGGGGGCTCCTACGAGCAGTACTTC. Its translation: CAWIPNGGSYEQYF.